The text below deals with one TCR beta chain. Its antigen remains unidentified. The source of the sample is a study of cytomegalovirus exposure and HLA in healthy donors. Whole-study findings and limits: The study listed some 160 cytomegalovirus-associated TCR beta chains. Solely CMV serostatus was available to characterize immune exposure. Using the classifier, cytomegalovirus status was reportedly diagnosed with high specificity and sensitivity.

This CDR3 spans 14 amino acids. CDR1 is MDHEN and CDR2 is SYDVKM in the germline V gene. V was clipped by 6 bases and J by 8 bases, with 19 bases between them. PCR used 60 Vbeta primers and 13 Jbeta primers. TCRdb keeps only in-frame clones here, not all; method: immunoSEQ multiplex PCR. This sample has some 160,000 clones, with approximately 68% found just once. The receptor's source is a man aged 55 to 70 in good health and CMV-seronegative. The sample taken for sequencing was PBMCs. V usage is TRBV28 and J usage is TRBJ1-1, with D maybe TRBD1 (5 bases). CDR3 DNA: TGTGCCAGCAGCTATTTTCCAGGGACTTCAGAAGCTTTCTTT. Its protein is CASSYFPGTSEAFF.